The 5 T cell receptor beta chains below all came from one sample that was sequenced in a study of metastatic and nonmetastatic thyroid tumors. No treatment had been given to any patient before thyroid surgery. TCRdb reanalyzed the PCR reads via MiXCR. Found here are tens of thousands of clones, 13% to 15% of them singletons; the top ten hold roughly 15%. Sequenced sample: tumor tissue. These receptors came from a female donor with papillary thyroid cancer or a benign thyroid nodule (not recorded which). Some clones in this sample may be carry-over from other donors' samples.

At least ten counts were recorded for this clone. V usage is TRBV18 and J usage is TRBJ2-2; D might be TRBD2 (5 bases). This CDR3 spans 14 amino acids. Trimming removed 6 bases at V and 4 bases at J, with 12 bases between. CDR1 and CDR2 (germline): KGHSH, LQKENI. This chain's CDR3 is CASSVGLSTGELFF. CDR3 nucleotides: TGTGCCAGCTCCGTCGGACTGAGCACCGGGGAGCTGTTTTTT.

This clone was found many times. The chain has TRBV6-1 and TRBJ2-2; 8 nucleotides match TRBD1. Germline CDR1 and CDR2: MNHNS and SASEGT. Losses at the gene ends were 6 bases for V and 6 bases for J; bases not matched to a gene: 9. The CDR3 totals 15 residues. CDR3 DNA sequence: TGTGCCAGCAGGGGACCAGGGGGCAGTTCCGGGGAGCTGTTTTTT. Translation: CASRGPGGSSGELFF.

This clone was recorded a few times. The rearrangement joins TRBV15 to TRBJ1-2; D possibly corresponds to TRBD1 (5 bases). The CDR3 extends over 13 amino acids. Germline CDR1 is LNHNV and CDR2 is YYDKDF (reference sequence). V was clipped by 5 bases and J by 6 bases, with 13 bases between them. CDR3 nucleotide sequence: TGTGCCACCAGCCGCCGGACAATCAATGGCTACACCTTC. It encodes CATSRRTINGYTF.

This clone was detected only a few times. A much more abundant neighbour one base away suggests this may be a read error. This chain uses TRBV9 with TRBJ2-1, with 7 bases aligning to TRBD2. The CDR3 has 16 residues. Germline V gene data show CDR1 as SGDLS and CDR2 as YYNGEE. CDR3 region: CAGSVKGREPRNEQFF. CDR3 in DNA: TGTGCCGGCAGCGTAAAGGGGCGGGAGCCCCGTAATGAGCAGTTCTTC.

The V call is TRBV19, the J call TRBJ2-7; the match to TRBD1 covers 7 bases. The CDR3 loop spans 15 amino acids. V was clipped by 1 base and J by 2 bases; unmatched bases: 5. Germline V CDR1 and CDR2: LNHDA, SQIVND (reference sequence). CDR3 coding DNA: TGTGCCAGTAGTATAGGTTCAGGGGGAACCTACGAGCAGTACTTC. Translation: CASSIGSGGTYEQYF.